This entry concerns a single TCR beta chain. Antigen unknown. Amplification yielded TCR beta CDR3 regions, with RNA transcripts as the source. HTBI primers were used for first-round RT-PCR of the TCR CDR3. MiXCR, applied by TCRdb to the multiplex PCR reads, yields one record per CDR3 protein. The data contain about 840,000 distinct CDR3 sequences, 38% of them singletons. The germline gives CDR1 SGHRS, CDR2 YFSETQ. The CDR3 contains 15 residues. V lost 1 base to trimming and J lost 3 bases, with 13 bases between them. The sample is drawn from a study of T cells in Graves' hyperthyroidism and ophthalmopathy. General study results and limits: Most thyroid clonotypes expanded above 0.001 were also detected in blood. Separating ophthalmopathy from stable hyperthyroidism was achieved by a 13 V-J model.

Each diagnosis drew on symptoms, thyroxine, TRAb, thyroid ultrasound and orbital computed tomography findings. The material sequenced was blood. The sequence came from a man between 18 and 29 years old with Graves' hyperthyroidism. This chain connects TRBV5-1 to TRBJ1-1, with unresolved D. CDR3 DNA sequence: TGCGCCAGCAGCTTGTATGGGGATTGGGACACTGAAGCTTTCTTT. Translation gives CASSLYGDWDTEAFF.